This entry lists 9 T cell receptor beta chains sequenced from one sample in a study of T cell responses to AZD1222 COVID-19 vaccine. Libraries were prepared by immunoSEQ multiplex PCR; TCRdb keeps only in-frame clonotypes and omits some of them. The sample records 100,000 to 150,000 clones, 88% being singletons. The sequencing here drew on peripheral blood, taken on day 0 of AZD1222 vaccination. These receptors all stem from an adult in good health.

This clone was counted a few times. This chain connects TRBV29-1 to TRBJ2-7, with D maybe TRBD1 (5 bases). The CDR3 extends over 13 amino acids. Trimming took off 6 bases at V and 2 bases at J, with 14 bases between the two ends. The germline gives CDR1 SQVTM, CDR2 ANQGSEA. In DNA, the CDR3 is TGCAGCGTGGTCGGACACCCCGCCTACGAGCAGTACTTC. Encoded protein: CSVVGHPAYEQYF.

V gene TRBV24-1 combines with J gene TRBJ2-1; tentatively, D is TRBD1 or TRBD2 (5 bases each). The germline V and J ends were trimmed by 3 bases and 5 bases, with 13 bases remaining between them. Germline V gene data show CDR1 as KGHDR and CDR2 as SFDVKD. CDR3 length: 15 amino acids. CDR3 bases: TGTGCCACCAGTGATGGGGGAGACCGAGACAATGAGCAGTTCTTC. Residues: CATSDGGDRDNEQFF.

With respect to this clone: Germline is not matched at one junction end, which may reflect a read error. CDR3: CASSPETRTDTQCF. In DNA, the CDR3 is TGTGCCAGCAGCCCCGAGACACGCACAGATACGCAGTGTTTT. V gene TRBV7-2 combines with J gene TRBJ2-3; D uncertain. The CDR3 totals 14 residues. Per germline, CDR1 SGHTA and CDR2 FQGNSA.

The chain combines TRBV28 with TRBJ1-2; 8 positions agree with TRBD1. Germline CDR1 MDHEN, CDR2 SYDVKM. This CDR3 region has 13 residues. V gave up 6 bases and J gave up 2 bases; unmatched junction bases: 2. This CDR3 is CASRRTGNYGYTF. The DNA for the CDR3 is TGTGCCAGCAGGCGGACAGGGAACTATGGCTACACCTTC.

This clone was observed once. The rearrangement links TRBV11-2 to TRBJ2-5; TRBD2 agrees at 7 bases. Germline assignment: CDR1 SGHAT and CDR2 FQNNGV. This CDR3 is built from 15 residues. Trimming cost V 3 bases and J 5 bases; bases outside gene matches: 9. This chain's CDR3 is CASSFPTSLGETQYF. Here the CDR3 DNA reads TGTGCCAGCAGCTTCCCGACTAGCCTCGGGGAGACCCAGTACTTC. The full variable domain, its missing parts supplied by reference TRBV11-2 and TRBJ2-5, is EAGVAQSPRYKIIEKRQSVAFWCNPISGHATLYWYQQILGQGPKLLIQFQNNGVVDDSQLPKDRFSAERLKGVDSTLKIQPAKLEDSAVYLCASSFPTSLGETQYFGPGTRLLVL.

The CDR3 nucleotides are TGTGCCAGCGGAGGAGGGTTTGGGGGTAGGCACGAGCAGTACTTC. Protein product: CASGGGFGGRHEQYF. The V and J genes are TRBV28 and TRBJ2-7, with a weak D call TRBD2 (6 bases). V dropped 8 bases and J dropped 5 bases, with 22 bases sitting between them. This CDR3 comprises 15 residues. CDR1 MDHEN and CDR2 SYDVKM come from the germline V gene.

The V call is TRBV29-1, the J call TRBJ2-7; 10 nucleotides match TRBD1. CDR1 is SQVTM, CDR2 ANQGSEA, per germline. Unmatched junction bases numbered 9, after V lost 1 base and J lost 6 bases. The CDR3 totals 15 residues. Here the CDR3 reads CSVEGGMTGGGEQYF. In DNA form, the CDR3 reads TGCAGCGTTGAAGGGGGTATGACAGGGGGCGGCGAGCAGTACTTC.

This CDR3 reads CASSPLTDSNQPQHF. The CDR3 DNA sequence: TGTGCCAGCAGCCCTCTGACAGATAGCAATCAGCCCCAGCATTTT. The chain links TRBV4-2 to TRBJ1-5; D perhaps matches TRBD1 (5 bases). V lost 4 bases and J lost 0, with 10 bases in between. Germline V gives CDR1 LGHNA, CDR2 YNFKEQ. CDR3 size: 15 residues.

The CDR3 nucleotides are TGCGCCAGCAGCCATATCGGACAGCTTAATGGCTACACCTTC. This translates into CASSHIGQLNGYTF. The chain is built from TRBV4-1 and TRBJ1-2; possible D gene TRBD1, 6 bases. The germline V and J ends were trimmed by 3 bases and 6 bases, with 14 bases remaining between them. The CDR3 consists of 14 residues. The germline gives CDR1 MGHRA, CDR2 YSYEKL.